A selection of T cell receptor beta chains follows, all from one sample in a study of a mutant IDH1 vaccine in newly diagnosed glioma. Clones were sequenced by immunoSEQ multiplex PCR, and TCRdb holds only the in-frame ones, with some missing. Of under 90,000 clones listed, around 79% were seen once; the top ten hold 7% to 10%. The sample consisted of PBMCs, taken from a glioma patient treated with radiotherapy, temozolomide or both. The source of these receptors is a man aged 45-65 years with glioma. Both conserved end residues are trimmed from each CDR3. Each record gives: clone size, V gene, J gene, CDR3 protein. A clone size is listed for some rows: how often the clone was seen (once, few, many), or a class if it is expanded.

clone_size: .
v_call: TRBV6-1
j_call: TRBJ1-3
cdr3_aa: ASRVQESSGNTIY

clone_size: once
v_call: TRBV2
j_call: TRBJ2-1
cdr3_aa: ASFLTANSYNEQF

clone_size: .
v_call: TRBV5-8
j_call: TRBJ1-1
cdr3_aa: ASRILNTEAF

clone_size: .
v_call: TRBV5-4
j_call: TRBJ2-1
cdr3_aa: ASSLMTSGGAML

clone_size: .
v_call: TRBV4-3
j_call: TRBJ2-5
cdr3_aa: ASSRGTAGGSETQY

clone_size: .
v_call: TRBV27
j_call: TRBJ2-7
cdr3_aa: ASSSPGQGGHEQY

clone_size: .
v_call: TRBV27
j_call: TRBJ2-7
cdr3_aa: ASGIRGGEQY

clone_size: .
v_call: TRBV30
j_call: TRBJ2-1
cdr3_aa: AWSVLRYNEQF

clone_size: .
v_call: TRBV10-3
j_call: TRBJ2-5
cdr3_aa: ATQTELVETQY

clone_size: .
v_call: TRBV25-1
j_call: TRBJ1-1
cdr3_aa: ASSENTNTEAF

clone_size: .
v_call: TRBV7-8
j_call: TRBJ2-1
cdr3_aa: ASSSGANEQF

clone_size: .
v_call: TRBV5-1
j_call: TRBJ2-4
cdr3_aa: ASSLMPASRENIQY

clone_size: .
v_call: TRBV19
j_call: TRBJ1-1
cdr3_aa: ASINMNTEAF

clone_size: .
v_call: TRBV29-1
j_call: TRBJ2-2
cdr3_aa: SVEVRGTNTGELF

clone_size: .
v_call: TRBV4-1
j_call: TRBJ1-1
cdr3_aa: ASSQDRTNTEAF

clone_size: .
v_call: TRBV27
j_call: TRBJ2-7
cdr3_aa: ASSLLAPGYEQY

clone_size: .
v_call: TRBV5-1
j_call: TRBJ1-1
cdr3_aa: ASSRPETGTEAF

clone_size: .
v_call: TRBV2
j_call: TRBJ2-1
cdr3_aa: ASRDQGHPQDEQF

clone_size: .
v_call: TRBV7-5
j_call: TRBJ1-3
cdr3_aa: ARSRPGPRSGNTIY

clone_size: .
v_call: TRBV2
j_call: TRBJ1-2
cdr3_aa: ATRLEGPGYT

clone_size: .
v_call: TRBV30
j_call: TRBJ1-1
cdr3_aa: AWSVVVGGEAF

clone_size: once
v_call: TRBV19
j_call: TRBJ1-3
cdr3_aa: ASSGLGQISGNTIY

clone_size: once
v_call: TRBV18
j_call: TRBJ1-4
cdr3_aa: ASSLAGREKLF

clone_size: .
v_call: TRBV29-1
j_call: TRBJ1-2
cdr3_aa: SATKTGAYGYT

clone_size: .
v_call: TRBV6-4
j_call: TRBJ2-1
cdr3_aa: ASSDGTASEQF

clone_size: .
v_call: TRBV7-9
j_call: TRBJ2-6
cdr3_aa: ASSLGGGTGANVLT

clone_size: .
v_call: TRBV27
j_call: TRBJ1-1
cdr3_aa: ASRPRQGVVTEAF

clone_size: .
v_call: TRBV10-2
j_call: TRBJ1-1
cdr3_aa: ASKGQGNTEAF